This T cell receptor beta chain was profiled in a study of identifying expanded T cells in peripheral blood (dated by TCRdb to the late 2010s). Describing the broader study: Separate aliquots of the same genomic DNA pool were sequenced to produce technical replicates, and four replicates were compared in pairs. What the study reported, not specific to this receptor: Across all healthy donors, variance in clone template counts between approximately 2-week samples was found to increase significantly with total template count. The beta-binomial model significantly reduced the number of clones called differentially abundant and the false-positive rate across all healthy-donor time intervals. It was expected by the authors that biological variance in healthy repertoires might increase further over much longer intervals, such as months to years. The binomial model flagged approximately 1.2 differentially abundant clones between technical replicates but 15 to 17 over approximately 2 weeks and approximately 18 over roughly 4 weeks.

During the collection period, no immune events, such as infections, were documented for the healthy donors. Time-dependent variance in a beta-binomial model of T-cell clone differential abundance was calibrated using healthy-donor blood repertoires as a training cohort. The training cohort was composed of around ten healthy donors, 3 female and 7 male. On average the donors were 43 years old, and their ages spanned roughly 29 to 70 years. Whole blood from each healthy donor was obtained from a commercial supplier and was collected at three time points around 15 days apart. For immunosequencing, genomic DNA was extracted from whole blood that had not been sorted. TCRbeta CDR3 regions were profiled with the immunoSEQ Assay using bias-controlled multiplex PCR amplification of genomic DNA. The published analysis was carried out like this. To quantify the absolute abundance of each unique TCRbeta CDR3 region, the sequences were collapsed and filtered. Differential abundance was tested with two models: a binomial (Fisher-equivalent) model and a beta-binomial model that adds time-dependent variance fitted from healthy donors. Clones with fewer than 5 combined templates were removed, and a clone was called differentially abundant if the clone's Benjamini-Hochberg FDR was below 0.01. The form v = (b*log(k)+a)^2 was used to model beta-binomial variance as a function of total template count across the two samples. Here the immuneACCESS table is served through TCRdb, limited to in-frame sequences with V and J called. Missing clones are a known gap in these copies; in checked studies unresolved V genes cover under half, and the rest lacks a known reason. From that table come the V and J calls and clone size; the DNA was used to work out D and trimming. The sample includes 80,000 or so clones, with approximately 85% observed a single time. Clones ranked in the top ten supply under 20% of the sample.

The CDR3 covers 13 residues, taking in both the cysteine and the phenylalanine. Kept here is only the CDR3 DNA, which spans 39 bases and is read in frame from base 1. Here V drops 5 bases and J drops 11 bases, and the junction holds 11 bases not matched to any gene. Looking up the germline V gene (reference sequence) yields CDR1 SEHNR and CDR2 FQNEAQ. A note on this clone: The antigen it recognizes is unknown. Nothing much larger sits one base from this clone, and base qualities are not available.

The chain uses TRBV7-9 and TRBJ1-1; 7 nucleotides in the junction match TRBD1. The clonotype was recovered from a person aged 18-70 years in good health. The sample consisted of blood. CDR3 region: CASSQSAQGQAFF. DNA sequence: TGTGCCAGCAGCCAGAGTGCACAGGGGCAGGCTTTCTTT.